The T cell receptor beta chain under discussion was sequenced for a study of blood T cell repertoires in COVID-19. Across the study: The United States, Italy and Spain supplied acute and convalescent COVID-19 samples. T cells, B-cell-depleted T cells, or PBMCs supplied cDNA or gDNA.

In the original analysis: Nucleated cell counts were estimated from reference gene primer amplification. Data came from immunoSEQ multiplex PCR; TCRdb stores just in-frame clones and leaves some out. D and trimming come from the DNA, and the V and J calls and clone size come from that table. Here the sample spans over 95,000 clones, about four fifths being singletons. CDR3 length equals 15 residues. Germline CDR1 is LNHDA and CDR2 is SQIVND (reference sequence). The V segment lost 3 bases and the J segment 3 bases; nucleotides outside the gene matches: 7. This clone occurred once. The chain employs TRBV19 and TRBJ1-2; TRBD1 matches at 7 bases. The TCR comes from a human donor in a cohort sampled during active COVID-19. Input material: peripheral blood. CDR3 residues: CASSISGTAHYGYTF. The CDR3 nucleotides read TGTGCCAGTAGTATCTCCGGGACAGCCCACTATGGCTACACCTTC.